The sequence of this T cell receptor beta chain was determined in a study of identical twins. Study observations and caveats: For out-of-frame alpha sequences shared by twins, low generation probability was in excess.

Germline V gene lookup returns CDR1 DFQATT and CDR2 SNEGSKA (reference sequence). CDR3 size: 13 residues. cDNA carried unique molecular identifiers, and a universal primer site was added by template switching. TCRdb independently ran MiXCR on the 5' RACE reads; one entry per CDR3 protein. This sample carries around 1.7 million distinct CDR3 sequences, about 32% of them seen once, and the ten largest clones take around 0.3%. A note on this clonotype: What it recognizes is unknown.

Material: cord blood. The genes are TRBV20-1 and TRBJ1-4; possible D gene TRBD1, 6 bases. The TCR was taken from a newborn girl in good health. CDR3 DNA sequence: TGCAGGGCAGAGGGGGTGACTAATGAAAAACTGTTTTTT. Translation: CRAEGVTNEKLFF.